This T cell receptor (beta chain) was documented in a study of blood T cell repertoires in COVID-19. On the study more broadly: COVID-19 samples collected from the United States, Italy and Spain covered acute and convalescent phases. Sample material is recorded as cDNA or gDNA derived from T cells, B-cell-depleted T cells, or PBMCs.

In the original workflow: By means of reference gene primer amplification, nucleated cell counts were estimated. Libraries were prepared by immunoSEQ multiplex PCR; TCRdb keeps only in-frame clonotypes and omits some of them. D and trimming come from the DNA, and the V and J calls and clone size come from that table. There are just over 250,000 clones in the sample; around 84% occur only once, and 4.1% lies in the top ten. Clinical histories supplied by participants themselves formed the basis of cohort assignment. The V gene's germline CDR1 is SGHRS and CDR2 YFSETQ. V was pared by 4 bases and J by 8 bases, with 12 bases of the junction left unmatched. CDR3 size: 15 residues. This clone came up once.

This clonotype originated in a young man with acute COVID-19. The specimen sequenced was PBMCs or T cells enriched from blood (not recorded which). V gene TRBV5-1 combines with J gene TRBJ1-2; TRBD1 matches at 9 bases. The CDR3 is CASSGPGQGYVGYTF. The CDR3 DNA follows: TGCGCCAGCAGCGGGCCGGGACAGGGTTACGTCGGCTACACCTTC. Full variable domain (rest looked up from reference TRBV5-1 and TRBJ1-2): KAGVTQTPRYLIKTRGQQVTLSCSPISGHRSVSWYQQTPGQGLQFLFEYFSETQRNKGNFPGRFSGRQFSNSRSEMNVSTLELGDSALYLCASSGPGQGYVGYTFGSGTRLTVV.